The TCR beta chain described here comes from a study of identical twins. Template switching supplied a universal primer site; unique molecular identifiers were carried on the cDNA. TCRdb re-derived calls from the 5' RACE reads in MiXCR, one entry per CDR3 protein. This sample has roughly 540,000 distinct CDR3 sequences, with 22% found just once. V lost 5 bases to trimming and J lost 0 bases, with 11 bases between them. The length of the CDR3 is 15 residues. This clonotype was counted ten times or more. This same sample was also taken into another study, of T cells expressing NK-cell markers.

The source of this sequence is a woman aged 18-29 years in good health. Sequencing input: CD4+ T cells sorted from blood. The chain combines TRBV12-3 or TRBV12-4 with TRBJ1-3; D gene unclear. CDR3 bases: TGTGCCAGCAGTCGTACCAGTTACTCTGGAAACACCATATATTTT. This translates into CASSRTSYSGNTIYF.